These 23 T cell receptor beta chains were all obtained from the same sample, sequenced in a study of T cell repertoires in cytomegalovirus infection. TCRdb reanalysed the reads using MiXCR and keeps one entry per CDR3 protein. In the table there are around 240,000 distinct CDR3 sequences, roughly 22% of which are singletons. The specimen was CD8+ T cells from PBMCs. Receptors originate from a human donor in good health (CMV status not recorded). Some clones in this sample may be carry-over from other donors' samples.

V gene TRBV2 combines with J gene TRBJ2-5; 11 nucleotides line up with TRBD2. Germline trimming cut 5 bases from V and 1 base from J; bases unmatched to any gene: 6. The length of the CDR3 is 16 residues. Germline CDR1 and CDR2: SNHLY and FYNNEI. In DNA form, the CDR3 reads TGTGCCAGCAGTCCCCTCACTAGCGGGGGCCAAGAGACCCAGTACTTC. Its protein product is CASSPLTSGGQETQYF.

By share of the sample, this clonotype is medium-sized (0.01 to 0.1%). The chain recombines TRBV7-2 with TRBJ2-7; 8 bases align to TRBD2. Germline trimming cut 3 bases from V and 6 bases from J; bases unmatched to any gene: 7. Germline values: CDR1 SGHTA, CDR2 FQGNSA. CDR3 length: 14 amino acids. The CDR3 DNA is TGTGCCAGCAGCTTGGGAGCGGGGGCCCTCGAGCAGTACTTC. Translation gives CASSLGAGALEQYF.

The rearrangement joins TRBV7-4 to TRBJ2-6; 10 bases agree with TRBD1. The ends lost 1 base at V and 2 bases at J; junction bases unmatched: 8. The germline V gene encodes CDR1 SGHVT and CDR2 SQSDAQ. The CDR3 spans 19 residues. CDR3 in amino acids: CASSLVSDRGFTGANVLTF. The CDR3 bases are TGTGCCAGCAGCTTAGTGTCGGACAGGGGGTTCACTGGGGCCAACGTCCTGACTTTC.

This clonotype was counted between two and nine times. J is TRBJ2-2 and V is TRBV28; 7 bases line up with TRBD1. The germline CDR1 and CDR2 sequences are MDHEN and SYDVKM. This CDR3 is built from 17 residues. V shed 3 bases and J 1 base; nucleotides not matched to a gene: 8. The CDR3 here is CASSFLGQNLNTGELFF. The CDR3 DNA follows: TGTGCCAGCAGTTTCCTGGGACAGAACTTGAACACCGGGGAGCTGTTTTTT.

Many counts were recorded for this clonotype. CDR3 DNA sequence: TGCAGCCCAAGATTATCTGTCAACAATGAGCAGTTCTTC. This sequence encodes CSPRLSVNNEQFF. V gene TRBV29-1 combines with J gene TRBJ2-1; D remains ambiguous. Germline values: CDR1 SQVTM, CDR2 ANQGSEA. The V end was cut by 8 bases, the J end by 5 bases, with 16 bases between. The CDR3 loop spans 13 amino acids.

This clonotype was counted between two and nine times. The chain uses TRBV5-1 and TRBJ2-2, with a tentative D call TRBD1 (5 bases). The CDR3 consists of 18 residues. CDR1 SGHRS and CDR2 YFSETQ come from the germline V gene. V was trimmed by 4 bases and J by 1 base, leaving 20 bases between them. DNA of the CDR3: TGCGCCAGCAGCCTCCTCGCGCGACAGCCAAAGAACACCGGGGAGCTGTTTTTT. This translates into CASSLLARQPKNTGELFF.

CDR3 coding DNA: TGCGCCAGCAGCTCAGGGGCAAAGGACAATGAGCAGTTCTTC. It encodes CASSSGAKDNEQFF. This rearrangement joins TRBV5-1 to TRBJ2-1; tentatively, D is TRBD1 (6 bases). Deletions cut 3 bases from V and 5 bases from J, with 12 bases between. CDR1 is SGHRS and CDR2 is YFSETQ in the germline V gene. There are 14 residues in the CDR3.

The chain combines TRBV13 with TRBJ1-1, with D unresolved. Germline V gene lookup returns CDR1 PRHDT and CDR2 FYEKMQ (reference sequence). V was clipped by 6 bases and J by 8 bases, with 13 bases between them. The CDR3 has 12 amino acids. The CDR3: CASSYHSREAFF. The CDR3 DNA sequence: TGTGCCAGCAGTTATCACTCCAGGGAAGCTTTCTTT. Filled out from reference TRBV13 and TRBJ1-1, the complete variable domain reads AAGVIQSPRHLIKEKRETATLKCYPIPRHDTVYWYQQGPGQDPQFLISFYEKMQSDKGSIPDRFSAQQFSDYHSELNMSSLELGDSALYFCASSYHSREAFFGQGTRLTVV.

The chain joins TRBV5-4 to TRBJ1-2; 7 positions match TRBD1. The CDR3 is 13 residues long. Germline trimming cut 6 bases from V and 3 bases from J; bases unmatched to any gene: 5. Germline values: CDR1 SGHNT, CDR2 YYREEE (reference sequence). This chain's CDR3 is CASTVGQHYGYTF. CDR3 DNA sequence: TGTGCCAGCACCGTGGGACAGCACTATGGCTACACCTTC. The variable domain in full, completed from reference TRBV5-4 and TRBJ1-2, reads ETGVTQSPTHLIKTRGQQVTLRCSSQSGHNTVSWYQQALGQGPQFIFQYYREEENGRGNFPPRFSGLQFPNYSSELNVNALELDDSALYLCASTVGQHYGYTFGSGTRLTVV.

This chain connects TRBV24-1 to TRBJ2-1; TRBD2 might be the D (5 bases). Trimming removed 3 bases at V and 7 bases at J, with 12 bases between. Germline V gives CDR1 KGHDR, CDR2 SFDVKD. There are 14 residues in the CDR3. CDR3 sequence reads: CATSDLRVGNEQFF. As DNA, the CDR3 is TGTGCCACCAGTGATCTGAGGGTTGGGAATGAGCAGTTCTTC.

This clonotype showed up just a few times. V usage is TRBV2 and J usage is TRBJ1-1; TRBD1 aligns across 8 bases. Trimming took 7 bases from V and 11 from J; bases not matched to a gene: 6. Per the germline V gene, CDR1 is SNHLY and CDR2 is FYNNEI. The CDR3 is made up of 11 amino acids. In nucleotides, the CDR3 is TGTGCCAGCACTCCGGACAGGGACGCTTTCTTT. It specifies CASTPDRDAFF. Supplemented by reference TRBV2 and TRBJ1-1, the full variable domain reads EPEVTQTPSHQVTQMGQEVILRCVPISNHLYFYWYRQILGQKVEFLVSFYNNEISEKSEIFDDQFSVERPDGSNFTLKIRSTKLEDSAMYFCASTPDRDAFFGQGTRLTVV.

The chain employs TRBV20-1 and TRBJ2-5; D is possibly TRBD2 (5 bases). The V and J ends lost 0 bases and 5 bases respectively, with 19 bases between them. From germline, CDR1 is DFQATT and CDR2 SNEGSKA (reference sequence). The CDR3 totals 16 residues. In DNA, the CDR3 is TGCAGTGCTAGAGATCTACGGACTCTAGAAAGTGAGACCCAGTACTTC. This encodes CSARDLRTLESETQYF.

V usage is TRBV29-1 and J usage is TRBJ2-3; 10 bases match TRBD1. This CDR3 spans 13 amino acids. Germline assignment: CDR1 SQVTM and CDR2 ANQGSEA. Trimming removed 7 bases from V and 3 bases from J; junction bases left unmatched: 4. CDR3 nucleotides: TGCAGCGCCCGGGACAGGGGAACAGATACGCAGTATTTT. This codes for CSARDRGTDTQYF.

The V and J genes are TRBV7-6 and TRBJ2-7; 7 positions match TRBD1. There are 15 residues in the CDR3. The germline V gene encodes CDR1 SGHVS and CDR2 FNYEAQ. V lost 1 base to trimming and J lost 3 bases; unmatched junction nucleotides: 6. The CDR3 protein is CASSLGTGKNYEQYF. As DNA, the CDR3 is TGTGCCAGCAGCTTAGGGACAGGTAAAAACTACGAGCAGTACTTC.

V gene TRBV18 combines with J gene TRBJ2-7; D remains ambiguous. CDR1 and CDR2 (germline): KGHSH, LQKENI. This CDR3 spans 16 amino acids. Deletions cut 2 bases from V and 3 bases from J, with 17 bases between. The CDR3 DNA reads as TGTGCCAGCTCACCAGCCTCAGGTAACGACCGCTACGAGCAGTACTTC. Encoded protein: CASSPASGNDRYEQYF.

This clonotype was recorded many times. The V call is TRBV7-9, the J call TRBJ1-6; D may be TRBD1 (6 bases). The V and J ends lost 3 bases and 7 bases respectively, with 13 bases between them. CDR1 SEHNR and CDR2 FQNEAQ come from the germline V gene (reference sequence). This CDR3 spans 15 amino acids. CDR3 nucleotides: TGTGCCAGCAGCTTCCTCGGGGGGCAGAATTCACCCCTCCACTTT. Its protein product is CASSFLGGQNSPLHF.

This clonotype was picked up a small number of times. V and J are TRBV5-1 and TRBJ2-1, with TRBD2 identical over 8 bases. J was trimmed by 7 bases and V by 4 bases; bases with no gene match: 10. The V gene's germline CDR1 is SGHRS and CDR2 YFSETQ. There are 15 residues in the CDR3. The CDR3 DNA reads TGCGCCAGCAGCGCCGGGACTAGTATCTATAATGAGCAGTTCTTC. This codes for CASSAGTSIYNEQFF.

CDR3 nucleotide sequence: TGTGCCAGCAGCCAAGATATGCTCGGCGACCAAAGGGCAGATACGCAGTATTTT. It translates to CASSQDMLGDQRADTQYF. This sequence joins TRBV3-1 and TRBJ2-3, with D unclear. There are 18 residues in the CDR3. Germline V gene sequence: CDR1 LGHDT, CDR2 YNNKEL (reference sequence). V lost 0 bases to trimming and J lost 4 bases, with 20 bases between them.

This clonotype has more than one count but fewer than ten. This chain joins TRBV2 and TRBJ2-1, with 8 nucleotides matching TRBD1. The V and J ends lost 5 bases and 5 bases, in that order; junction bases with no gene match: 11. This CDR3 region has 16 residues. In germline, CDR1 is SNHLY, CDR2 FYNNEI. The CDR3 sequence: CASSTPRSGQDNEQFF. CDR3 in DNA: TGTGCCAGCAGTACCCCGAGGTCGGGACAGGACAATGAGCAGTTCTTC. The whole variable domain, filled in from reference TRBV2 and TRBJ2-1, reads EPEVTQTPSHQVTQMGQEVILRCVPISNHLYFYWYRQILGQKVEFLVSFYNNEISEKSEIFDDQFSVERPDGSNFTLKIRSTKLEDSAMYFCASSTPRSGQDNEQFFGPGTRLTVL.

V and J are TRBV9 and TRBJ1-2; D gene uncertain. The V and J ends lost 0 bases and 8 bases respectively, with 17 bases between them. CDR1 SGDLS and CDR2 YYNGEE come from the germline V gene. The CDR3 has 15 amino acids. CDR3 in DNA: TGTGCCAGCAGCGTAGAGGACGGATGGCGAATGGGCTACACCTTC. Its protein product is CASSVEDGWRMGYTF.

V usage is TRBV11-2 and J usage is TRBJ1-1; D is undetermined. V was cut by 5 bases and J by 6 bases, with 16 bases left in between. The CDR3 has 14 residues. Per the germline V gene, CDR1 is SGHAT and CDR2 is FQNNGV. CDR3 nucleotide sequence: TGTGCCAGCAGCCCGACGGGCGGGCACCCTGAAGCTTTCTTT. This encodes CASSPTGGHPEAFF.

The chain carries TRBV29-1 and TRBJ1-2; D is unresolved. V was cut by 2 bases and J by 8 bases, with 21 bases left in between. Germline V gene sequence: CDR1 SQVTM, CDR2 ANQGSEA. CDR3 length: 15 amino acids. The CDR3 loop reads CSVERRSWEGKGYTF. In nucleotides, the CDR3 is TGCAGCGTTGAACGTCGAAGCTGGGAGGGTAAAGGCTACACCTTC.

The J gene is TRBJ2-6, the V gene TRBV19; possible D gene TRBD1, 5 bases. Germline CDR1 reads LNHDA; CDR2 reads SQIVND (reference sequence). The CDR3 is 14 amino acids. V lost 6 bases and J 4 bases, leaving 10 bases between the germline ends. CDR3 protein: CASRTVSGANVLTF. For the CDR3, the DNA is TGTGCCAGTAGGACAGTCTCCGGGGCCAACGTCCTGACTTTC.